This T cell receptor beta chain was sequenced in a study of blood T cell repertoires in COVID-19. Per the germline V gene, CDR1 is LNHDA and CDR2 is SQIVND (reference sequence). Germline trimming cut 6 bases from V and 0 bases from J; bases unmatched to any gene: 9. The CDR3 extends over 16 amino acids. Clones were read by immunoSEQ multiplex PCR, and TCRdb kept only the in-frame ones, dropping some. The sample contains more than 65,000 clones, roughly four fifths of which appear only once. This clone was recorded a few times. The sequence was obtained from an elderly woman with acute or convalescent COVID-19. Sequencing was performed on peripheral blood. The rearrangement links TRBV19 to TRBJ1-2; 8 positions agree with TRBD1. CDR3 sequence reads: CASSRGQGSSNYGYTF. DNA of the CDR3: TGTGCCAGTAGCAGAGGACAGGGTTCTTCTAACTATGGCTACACCTTC. The full variable domain, with the rest looked up from reference TRBV19 and TRBJ1-2, is DGGITQSPKYLFRKEGQNVTLSCEQNLNHDAMYWYRQDPGQGLRLIYYSQIVNDFQKGDIAEGYSVSREKKESFPLTVTSAQKNPTAFYLCASSRGQGSSNYGYTFGSGTRLTVV.